The 10 T cell receptor beta chains listed next were all sequenced from one sample in a study of T cell responses to AZD1222 COVID-19 vaccine. Produced via immunoSEQ multiplex PCR; TCRdb's table is partial and in-frame only. The sample records about 99,000 clones, 70% to 90% being singletons. The sample in question was peripheral blood, obtained on day 0 of AZD1222 vaccination. These TCRs come from an adult in good health.

The chain links TRBV27 to TRBJ1-3, with D maybe TRBD1 (5 bases). This CDR3 has 15 residues. The V end lost 0 bases, the J end lost 4 bases, and 10 bases lay between the germline ends. Per germline, CDR1 MNHEY and CDR2 SMNVEV (reference sequence). CDR3 DNA sequence: TGTGCCAGCAGTTTATCCGTCGGGGGAGGAAACACCATATATTTT. This gives the protein CASSLSVGGGNTIYF.

The chain combines TRBV3-1 (or the pseudogene TRBV3-2) with TRBJ1-2; TRBD1 agrees at 8 bases. V lost 4 bases and J lost 0; bases outside the gene matches: 4. Looked up from germline, CDR1 is LGHDT and CDR2 is YNNKEL (reference sequence). The CDR3 runs to 15 residues. The CDR3 coding sequence is TGTGCCAGCAGCCCTGGACAGGGATCTAACTATGGCTACACCTTC. This gives the protein CASSPGQGSNYGYTF.

This chain links TRBV3-1 (or the pseudogene TRBV3-2) with TRBJ1-2; TRBD1 agrees at 9 bases. The CDR3 spans 15 residues. Germline V lookup: CDR1 LGHDT, CDR2 YNNKEL (reference sequence). J gave up 4 bases and V 4 bases, and 7 bases lay outside the gene matches. This chain's CDR3 is CASSPRDREGYGYTF. The CDR3 nucleotides read TGTGCCAGCAGCCCCAGGGACAGGGAGGGCTATGGCTACACCTTC.

The CDR3 loop is CASGPGNSGNTIYF. The CDR3 DNA sequence: TGTGCCAGCGGCCCGGGGAACTCTGGAAACACCATATATTTT. V is TRBV11-1 and J is TRBJ1-3; no firm D call. Germline V gene lookup returns CDR1 SGHAT and CDR2 FQDESV (reference sequence). Trimming shortened V by 8 bases and J by 0 bases, and 11 bases separated the two germline ends. The CDR3 is made up of 14 amino acids.

This clone came up once. The rearrangement uses TRBV6-2 or TRBV6-3 and TRBJ1-5, with D hard to call. Germline loops: CDR1 MNHEY, CDR2 SVGEGT. Trimming left V 5 bases short and J 0 bases short, with 11 bases between. The CDR3 consists of 15 residues. The CDR3 loop reads CASSPTRNSNQPQHF. Here the CDR3 DNA reads TGTGCCAGCAGTCCAACAAGGAATAGCAATCAGCCCCAGCATTTT.

The chain is built from TRBV5-6 and TRBJ2-7; possible D gene TRBD1, 6 bases. The ends were cut back, 4 bases at V and 5 bases at J, with 16 bases in the middle. The CDR3 consists of 14 residues. Germline assignment: CDR1 SGHDT and CDR2 YYEEEE. CDR3 bases: TGTGCCAGCAGCGCCACAGGGTCGTTCGACGAGCAGTACTTC. It is translated as CASSATGSFDEQYF.

In DNA form, the CDR3 reads TGTGCTAGTGGGGACAGAGGAAACACCATATATTTT. It translates to CASGDRGNTIYF. J is TRBJ1-3 and V is TRBV12-5; the D gene is possibly TRBD1 (6 bases). V was pared by 6 bases and J by 4 bases, with 7 bases between. Germline V gives CDR1 LGHNT, CDR2 FRNRAP. CDR3 length: 12 amino acids.

V is TRBV2 and J is TRBJ2-1; 9 bases map to TRBD2. V was clipped by 2 bases and J by 9 bases; unmatched bases: 8. The germline CDR1 and CDR2 sequences are SNHLY and FYNNEI. CDR3 size: 15 residues. Here the CDR3 reads CASSELASGVSEQFF. CDR3 nucleotide sequence: TGTGCCAGCAGTGAATTGGCTAGCGGGGTTAGTGAGCAGTTCTTC.

The chain has TRBV3-1 (or the pseudogene TRBV3-2) and TRBJ2-7; the D is unclear. CDR1 and CDR2 from the germline V gene are LGHDT and YNNKEL (reference sequence). The CDR3 consists of 14 residues. V was shortened by 5 bases and J by 0 bases, with 11 bases between the two germline ends. The CDR3 loop reads CASSYDACSYEQYF. CDR3 DNA: TGTGCCAGCAGCTACGACGCCTGCTCCTACGAGCAGTACTTC.

This chain uses TRBV7-9 with TRBJ2-7; a possible D gene is TRBD2 (6 bases). Germline values: CDR1 SEHNR, CDR2 FQNEAQ (reference sequence). The CDR3 covers 16 residues. The V end was cut by 1 base, the J end by 2 bases, with 15 bases between. The CDR3 DNA reads TGTGCCAGCAGCTTAGTTTCGTGGGGGGACCCCTACGAGCAGTACTTC. It translates to CASSLVSWGDPYEQYF.